Shown below are 25 T cell receptor beta chains from a single sample sequenced in a study of T cell responses to AZD1222 COVID-19 vaccine. Repertoires were generated with immunoSEQ multiplex PCR, while TCRdb's copy carries only in-frame clones and drops some. The sample has 90,000 to 120,000 clones; about nine tenths are singletons. Sequencing used peripheral blood, obtained 28 days after the second AZD1222 dose. Source of these receptors: an adult who received the AZD1222 COVID-19 vaccine.

This clone was observed a single time. The CDR3: CASSESLRDGNEQFF. The DNA for the CDR3 is TGTGCCAGCAGTGAATCTTTGAGGGACGGGAATGAGCAGTTCTTC. The V gene is TRBV6-1, the J gene TRBJ2-1; either TRBD1 or TRBD2 may fit D (5 bases each). Trimming took off 2 bases at V and 7 bases at J, with 15 bases between the two ends. The germline CDR1 and CDR2 sequences are MNHNS and SASEGT. The CDR3 runs 15 residues.

The genes are TRBV11-2 and TRBJ2-5, with TRBD2 matching over 14 bases. The CDR3 spans 16 residues. CDR1 SGHAT and CDR2 FQNNGV come from the germline V gene. After removal of 5 bases from V and 1 base from J, the junction contained 3 bases not matched to a gene. The CDR3 nucleotides read TGTGCCAGCAGCCGCGGACTAGCGGGAGGCCAAGAGACCCAGTACTTC. It specifies CASSRGLAGGQETQYF.

The CDR3 protein is CASSLSYGSNQPQHF. As DNA, the CDR3 is TGTGCCAGCAGCTTATCGTACGGTAGCAATCAGCCCCAGCATTTT. The chain employs TRBV7-2 and TRBJ1-5; no firm D call. The CDR3 consists of 15 residues. Germline CDR1 SGHTA, CDR2 FQGNSA. V gave up 2 bases and J gave up 0 bases, with 8 bases separating them.

The V call is TRBV28, the J call TRBJ1-6; 8 bases are shared with TRBD1. The CDR3 contains 16 residues. CDR1 and CDR2 from the germline V gene are MDHEN and SYDVKM. V shed 5 bases, J shed 6 bases, and the junction held 9 bases outside the gene matches. CDR3 nucleotide sequence: TGTGCCAGCAGTAGGGACAGGCGTAATCTTAATTCACCCCTCCACTTT. Translated, it gives CASSRDRRNLNSPLHF.

Only a few counts were recorded for this clone. The genes are TRBV12-3 or TRBV12-4 and TRBJ1-2; D is possibly TRBD1 (5 bases). The CDR3 runs to 12 residues. V shed 6 bases and J shed 4 bases, with 9 bases lying between them. In nucleotides, the CDR3 is TGTGCCAGCAGAGAAGACAGCTATGGCTACACCTTC. This gives the protein CASREDSYGYTF.

The chain couples TRBV11-2 to TRBJ1-3, with TRBD1 matching 7 bases. Germline V gene lookup returns CDR1 SGHAT and CDR2 FQNNGV. This CDR3 is 15 amino acids long. V lost 3 bases, J lost 4 bases, and 6 bases stayed unmatched. The CDR3 bases are TGTGCCAGCAGCTTCGAGGGACAGTCGGGAAACACCATATATTTT. It is translated as CASSFEGQSGNTIYF.

CDR3 loop: CASSLESPYNEQFF. DNA for the CDR3: TGTGCCAGCAGCTTAGAATCACCATACAATGAGCAGTTCTTC. V gene TRBV7-9 combines with J gene TRBJ2-1, with unresolved D. Germline assignment: CDR1 SEHNR and CDR2 FQNEAQ (reference sequence). The V end was cut by 1 base, the J end by 4 bases, with 8 bases between. This CDR3 region has 14 residues.

The chain has TRBV28 and TRBJ1-5, with 8 nucleotides matching TRBD1. The CDR3 covers 14 residues. The V and J ends lost 8 bases and 6 bases, in that order; junction bases with no gene match: 9. The germline V gene encodes CDR1 MDHEN and CDR2 SYDVKM. The CDR3 bases are TGTGCCAGCCGGCAGGGGGCCGGGATTCAGCCCCAGCATTTT. It yields the protein CASRQGAGIQPQHF.

The chain uses TRBV5-1 and TRBJ1-3; 7 positions match TRBD1. CDR3 size: 14 residues. CDR1 is SGHRS, CDR2 YFSETQ, per germline. With 4 bases clipped from V and 2 bases from J, the junction kept 3 bases outside the gene matches. The DNA of the CDR3 is TGCGCCAGCAGCCAGGGGACAGCTGGAAACACCATATATTTT. Translating it yields CASSQGTAGNTIYF.

The rearrangement joins TRBV6-5 to TRBJ1-2, with 8 bases lining up with TRBD1. V trimming: 6 bases; J trimming: 8 bases; junction bases outside the gene matches: 5. Germline lookup yields CDR1 MNHEY and CDR2 SVGAGI. The CDR3 runs 12 residues. The CDR3 DNA follows: TGTGCCAGCAGCGACAGGGGAGGCGGCTACACCTTC. Translation: CASSDRGGGYTF.

This rearrangement joins TRBV24-1 to TRBJ2-5; 9 bases fit TRBD1. The germline gives CDR1 KGHDR, CDR2 SFDVKD. CDR3 length: 14 amino acids. With 4 bases clipped from V and 4 bases from J, the junction kept 3 bases outside the gene matches. Here the CDR3 DNA reads TGTGCCACCAGTGAGGGGACAGGGATAGAGACCCAGTACTTC. Its translation: CATSEGTGIETQYF.

This chain joins TRBV9 and TRBJ2-2; D call uncertain. Germline loops: CDR1 SGDLS, CDR2 YYNGEE. The CDR3 has 15 residues. V shed 0 bases and J shed 7 bases, with 13 bases lying between them. CDR3 coding DNA: TGTGCCAGCAGCGTAGCCGGTGGATGGGGCGGGGAGCTGTTTTTT. Residues: CASSVAGGWGGELFF. Variable domain in full (rest from reference TRBV9 and TRBJ2-2): DSGVTQTPKHLITATGQRVTLRCSPRSGDLSVYWYQQSLDQGLQFLIQYYNGEERAKGNILERFSAQQFPDLHSELNLSSLELGDSALYFCASSVAGGWGGELFFGEGSRLTVL.

J is TRBJ2-3 and V is TRBV19, with 7 bases matching TRBD2. The CDR3 length is 14 residues. Germline V CDR1 and CDR2: LNHDA, SQIVND (reference sequence). V shed 6 bases and J 1 base; nucleotides not matched to a gene: 4. The CDR3 spells CASSRGDRTDTQYF. CDR3 DNA sequence: TGTGCCAGTAGCCGGGGGGATCGCACAGATACGCAGTATTTT. The full variable domain, in which reference TRBV19 and TRBJ2-3 provide the parts outside the CDR3, is DGGITQSPKYLFRKEGQNVTLSCEQNLNHDAMYWYRQDPGQGLRLIYYSQIVNDFQKGDIAEGYSVSREKKESFPLTVTSAQKNPTAFYLCASSRGDRTDTQYFGPGTRLTVL.

This chain uses TRBV7-8 with TRBJ2-1; 8 bases agree with TRBD2. Germline CDR1 SGHVS, CDR2 FQNEAQ. There are 16 residues in the CDR3. The V gene end was trimmed by 5 bases and the J gene end by 0 bases; junction bases not matched to a gene: 6. CDR3 region: CASSRSGGASYNEQFF. CDR3 DNA: TGTGCCAGCAGCCGTTCCGGGGGGGCCTCCTACAATGAGCAGTTCTTC. Supplemented by reference TRBV7-8 and TRBJ2-1, the full variable domain reads GAGVSQSPRYKVAKRGQDVALRCDPISGHVSLFWYQQALGQGPEFLTYFQNEAQLDKSGLPSDRFFAERPEGSVSTLKIQRTQQEDSAVYLCASSRSGGASYNEQFFGPGTRLTVL.

The gene calls are TRBV20-1 and TRBJ2-7, with D unresolved. Germline V lookup: CDR1 DFQATT, CDR2 SNEGSKA (reference sequence). Trimming pared 6 bases from V and 2 bases from J, leaving 8 bases between. This CDR3 has 11 amino acids. The CDR3 DNA is TGCAGTGCCCCGGCCCCCTACGAGCAGTACTTC. Residues: CSAPAPYEQYF.

The rearrangement joins TRBV10-3 to TRBJ1-2, with 9 bases aligning to TRBD1. V was pared by 5 bases and J by 1 base, with 5 bases of the junction left unmatched. CDR1 is ENHRY, CDR2 SYGVKD, per germline. This CDR3 has 15 amino acids. This CDR3 reads CAISLGTGFNYGYTF. The CDR3 region has the DNA TGTGCCATCAGTTTGGGGACAGGGTTTAACTATGGCTACACCTTC.

The chain carries TRBV28 and TRBJ1-1; 8 nucleotides agree with TRBD1. V dropped 3 bases and J dropped 10; count of bases not matched to a gene: 7. The V gene's germline CDR1 is MDHEN and CDR2 SYDVKM. This CDR3 has 13 amino acids. CDR3 loop: CASSLLQGAVAFF. The DNA for the CDR3 is TGTGCCAGCAGTTTGCTTCAGGGGGCTGTAGCTTTCTTT.

The J gene is TRBJ1-5, the V gene TRBV6-1; TRBD1 aligns across 8 bases. CDR3 length equals 16 residues. With V trimmed by 4 bases and J by 3 bases, 8 bases remained unmatched. Germline V gives CDR1 MNHNS, CDR2 SASEGT. The CDR3 region is CASSGQGYTLNQPQHF. CDR3 sequence (DNA): TGTGCCAGCAGTGGACAGGGGTACACACTCAATCAGCCCCAGCATTTT.

The V call is TRBV7-6, the J call TRBJ2-5; 7 nucleotides align to TRBD2. V lost 3 bases and J lost 5; bases outside the gene matches: 9. CDR1 and CDR2 from the germline V gene are SGHVS and FNYEAQ. CDR3 size: 15 residues. This CDR3 is CASSFLGGSGETQYF. The CDR3 coding sequence is TGTGCCAGCAGCTTTCTGGGCGGGAGTGGGGAGACCCAGTACTTC.

The gene calls are TRBV5-1 and TRBJ1-1; 7 nucleotides align to TRBD1. V was clipped by 8 bases and J by 1 base; unmatched bases: 11. Germline V gene sequence: CDR1 SGHRS, CDR2 YFSETQ. The CDR3 consists of 15 residues. DNA for the CDR3: TGCGCCAGAATCTCAGGGGGAGGCAAGAACACTGAAGCTTTCTTT. The encoded protein is CARISGGGKNTEAFF.

V gene TRBV14 combines with J gene TRBJ2-3; a possible D gene is TRBD2 (5 bases). This CDR3 contains 15 residues. V was cut by 4 bases and J by 1 base, with 12 bases left in between. Germline V lookup: CDR1 SGHDN, CDR2 FVKESK. The CDR3 protein is CASSPRDFRTDTQYF. The CDR3 DNA sequence: TGTGCCAGCAGCCCCCGGGATTTCCGCACAGATACGCAGTATTTT.

The gene calls are TRBV28 and TRBJ2-5; maybe TRBD2 (6 bases). The CDR3 has 14 residues. CDR1 is MDHEN and CDR2 is SYDVKM in the germline V gene. The V end lost 4 bases, the J end lost 5 bases, and 14 bases lay between the germline ends. The CDR3 region is CASSSSSRGETQYF. CDR3 in DNA: TGTGCCAGCAGTTCGAGTAGCCGGGGGGAGACCCAGTACTTC. Together with reference TRBV28 and TRBJ2-5, the CDR3 gives the full variable domain: DVKVTQSSRYLVKRTGEKVFLECVQDMDHENMFWYRQDPGLGLRLIYFSYDVKMKEKGDIPEGYSVSREKKERFSLILESASTNQTSMYLCASSSSSRGETQYFGPGTRLLVL.

The chain has TRBV6-5 and TRBJ1-4, with D perhaps TRBD1 (5 bases). Germline loops: CDR1 MNHEY, CDR2 SVGAGI. The CDR3 totals 14 residues. V was cut by 4 bases and J by 5 bases, with 11 bases left in between. The CDR3, as DNA: TGTGCCAGCAGTTTGGGCAGGGCGAATGAAAAACTGTTTTTT. This sequence encodes CASSLGRANEKLFF.

The genes are TRBV3-1 (or the pseudogene TRBV3-2) and TRBJ1-2; 8 nucleotides match TRBD1. The CDR3 spans 13 residues. V was pared by 6 bases and J by 7 bases, with 7 bases of the junction left unmatched. Per the germline V gene, CDR1 is LGHDT and CDR2 is YNNKEL (reference sequence). CDR3 residues: CASRVQGGSGYTF. The DNA for the CDR3 is TGTGCCAGCAGAGTACAGGGGGGAAGTGGCTACACCTTC.

V gene TRBV18 combines with J gene TRBJ2-5; 7 bases agree with TRBD1. V gave up 4 bases and J gave up 1 base; unmatched junction bases: 3. CDR3 length: 14 amino acids. Germline V CDR1 and CDR2: KGHSH, LQKENI. Written as DNA, the CDR3 is TGTGCCAGCTCACAAGGACAGGTCCAAGAGACCCAGTACTTC. Amino acid sequence: CASSQGQVQETQYF.